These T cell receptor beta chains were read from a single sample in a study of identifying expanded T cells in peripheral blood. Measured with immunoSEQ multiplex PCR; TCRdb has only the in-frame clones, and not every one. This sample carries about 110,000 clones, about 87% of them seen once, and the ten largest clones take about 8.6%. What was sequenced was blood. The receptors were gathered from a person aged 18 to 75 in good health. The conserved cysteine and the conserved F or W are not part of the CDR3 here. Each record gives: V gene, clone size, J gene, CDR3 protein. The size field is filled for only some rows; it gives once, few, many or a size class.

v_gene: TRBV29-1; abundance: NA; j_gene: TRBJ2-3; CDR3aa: SVGTSGTADTQY
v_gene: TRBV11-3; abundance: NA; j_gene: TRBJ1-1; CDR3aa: ASSNGQGVEAF
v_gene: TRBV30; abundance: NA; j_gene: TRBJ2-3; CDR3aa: AWTDKGGTDTQY
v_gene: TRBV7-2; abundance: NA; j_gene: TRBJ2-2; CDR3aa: ATTGRQTGELF
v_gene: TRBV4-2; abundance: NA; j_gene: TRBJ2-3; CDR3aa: ASSSNQGLADRDTQY
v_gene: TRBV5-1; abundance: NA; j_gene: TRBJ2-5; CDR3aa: ASSLSSGGQETQY
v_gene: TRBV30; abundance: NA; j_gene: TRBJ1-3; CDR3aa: AWSVQAASGNTIY
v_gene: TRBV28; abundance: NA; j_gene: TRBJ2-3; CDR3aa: ASPPLLGIETDTQY
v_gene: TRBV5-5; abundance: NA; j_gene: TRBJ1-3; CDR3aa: ASSLVTDFGNTIY
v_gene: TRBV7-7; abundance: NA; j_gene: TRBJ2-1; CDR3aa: ASSLGDLNEQF
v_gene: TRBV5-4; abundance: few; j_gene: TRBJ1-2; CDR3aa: ASSLDVTEFYGYT
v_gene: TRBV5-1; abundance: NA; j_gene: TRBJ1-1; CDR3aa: ASSLGTGSEAF
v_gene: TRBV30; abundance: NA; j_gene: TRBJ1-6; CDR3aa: AWSGTGVDSPLH
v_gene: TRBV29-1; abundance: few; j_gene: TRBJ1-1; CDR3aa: SVTRTGFEAF
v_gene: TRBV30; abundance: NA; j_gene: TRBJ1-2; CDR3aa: AGSKSYGYT
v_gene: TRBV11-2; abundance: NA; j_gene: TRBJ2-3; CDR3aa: ASSLDYSADTQY
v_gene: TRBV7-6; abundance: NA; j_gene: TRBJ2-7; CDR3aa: ASSLASSLQGDEQY
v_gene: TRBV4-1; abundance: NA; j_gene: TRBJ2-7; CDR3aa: ASSQDFPRVSYEQY
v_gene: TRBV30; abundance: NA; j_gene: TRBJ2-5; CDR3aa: AWSAGGVQETQY
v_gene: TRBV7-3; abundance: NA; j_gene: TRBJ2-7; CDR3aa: ASSLGSGQTYEQY
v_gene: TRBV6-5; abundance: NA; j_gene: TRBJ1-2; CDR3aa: ASSYSGVDGYT
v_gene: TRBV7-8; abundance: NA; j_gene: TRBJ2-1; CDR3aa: ASSPGLAAYNEQF
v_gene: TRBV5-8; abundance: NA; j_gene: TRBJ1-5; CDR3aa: ASSLIGLTGQPQH
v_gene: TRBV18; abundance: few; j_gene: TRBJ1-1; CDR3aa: ASSRQDGNTEAF
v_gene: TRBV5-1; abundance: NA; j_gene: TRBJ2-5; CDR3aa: ASSLDEASGRRAQY
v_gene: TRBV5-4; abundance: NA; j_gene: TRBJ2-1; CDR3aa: ASSSPGLAKIREQF
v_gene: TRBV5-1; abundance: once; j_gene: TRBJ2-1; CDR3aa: ASSLTNNEQF
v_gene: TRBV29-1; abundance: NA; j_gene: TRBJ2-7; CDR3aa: SAVDSFTTEDPYEQY
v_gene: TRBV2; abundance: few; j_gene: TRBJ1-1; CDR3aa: ASNRQVNTEAF
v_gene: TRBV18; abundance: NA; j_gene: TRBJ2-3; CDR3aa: ASSPGRASTDTQY